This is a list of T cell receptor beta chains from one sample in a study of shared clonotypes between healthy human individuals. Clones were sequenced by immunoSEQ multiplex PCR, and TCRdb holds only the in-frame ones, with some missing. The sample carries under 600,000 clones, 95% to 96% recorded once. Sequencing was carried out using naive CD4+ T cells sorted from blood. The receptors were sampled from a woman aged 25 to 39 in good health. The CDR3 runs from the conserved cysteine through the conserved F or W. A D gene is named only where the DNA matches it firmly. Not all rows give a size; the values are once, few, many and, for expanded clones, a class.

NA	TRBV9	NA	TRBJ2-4	CASSVEPGAGSKNIQYF	TGTGCCAGCAGCGTAGAGCCCGGGGCTGGATCCAAAAACATTCAGTACTTC
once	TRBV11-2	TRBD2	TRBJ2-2	CASRRSGRVDTGELFF	TGTGCCAGCAGGAGAAGCGGGAGAGTCGATACCGGGGAGCTGTTTTTT
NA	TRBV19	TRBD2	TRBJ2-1	CASSFTSGTSGANEQFF	TGTGCCAGTAGTTTCACCTCCGGGACTAGCGGGGCCAACGAGCAGTTCTTC
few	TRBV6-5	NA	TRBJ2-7	CASTSWANEQYF	TGTGCCAGCACCTCGTGGGCTAACGAGCAGTACTTC
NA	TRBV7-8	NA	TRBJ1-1	CASSLGGWNTEAFF	TGTGCCAGCAGCTTGGGGGGATGGAACACTGAAGCTTTCTTT
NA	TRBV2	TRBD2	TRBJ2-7	CASTQDGRNYEQYF	TGTGCCAGCACCCAGGACGGGAGGAATTACGAGCAGTACTTC
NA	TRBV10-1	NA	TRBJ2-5	CASPPPRAAVGTQYF	TGCGCCAGCCCCCCTCCAAGGGCGGCCGTTGGGACCCAGTACTTC
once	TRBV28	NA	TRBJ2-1	CASSLGRINEQFF	TGTGCCAGCAGTTTGGGGAGAATCAATGAGCAGTTCTTC
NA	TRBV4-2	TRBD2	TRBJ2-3	CASSRQEAGVLPDTQYF	TGTGCCAGCAGCCGCCAAGAAGCGGGAGTATTACCAGATACGCAGTATTTT
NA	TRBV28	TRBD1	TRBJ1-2	CASRYQGVYGYTF	TGTGCCAGCAGGTACCAGGGGGTTTATGGCTACACCTTC
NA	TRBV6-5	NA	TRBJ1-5	CASSLDRDQPQHF	TGTGCCAGCAGCCTAGACAGAGACCAGCCCCAGCATTTT
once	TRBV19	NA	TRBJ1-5	CASSIDSYQPQHF	TGTGCCAGTAGTATAGACTCCTATCAGCCCCAGCATTTT
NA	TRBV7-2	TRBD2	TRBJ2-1	CASRPGLSTSGKNNEQFF	TGTGCCAGCAGGCCAGGTCTCTCTACTAGCGGTAAAAACAATGAGCAGTTCTTC
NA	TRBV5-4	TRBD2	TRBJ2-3	CASSLGTSGRRDTQYF	TGTGCCAGCAGCTTGGGGACTAGCGGGAGGCGAGATACGCAGTATTTT
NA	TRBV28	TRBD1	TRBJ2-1	CASSPRQGRGDEQFF	TGTGCCAGCAGCCCCCGACAGGGGAGAGGGGATGAGCAGTTCTTC
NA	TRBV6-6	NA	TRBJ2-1	CASRGEYNEQFF	TGTGCCAGCAGGGGGGAATACAATGAGCAGTTCTTC
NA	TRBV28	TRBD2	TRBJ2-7	CASTTSGRWEQYF	TGTGCCAGCACTACAAGCGGGAGATGGGAGCAGTACTTC
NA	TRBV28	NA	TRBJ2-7	CASSLNPRQGGEQYF	TGTGCCAGCAGTTTAAACCCTAGACAGGGAGGCGAGCAGTACTTC
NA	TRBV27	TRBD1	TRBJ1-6	CATSGQGDSPLHF	TGTGCCACCTCAGGACAGGGGGATTCACCCCTCCACTTT
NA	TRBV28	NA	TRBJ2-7	CASVPGQWGEQYF	TGTGCCAGCGTCCCGGGGCAGTGGGGCGAGCAGTACTTC
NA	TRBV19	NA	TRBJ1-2	CASSIGRGLMGYGYTF	TGTGCCAGTAGTATCGGCAGGGGCCTAATGGGATATGGCTACACCTTC
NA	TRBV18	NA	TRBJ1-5	CASSPGTINQPQHF	TGTGCCAGCTCACCGGGGACGATTAATCAGCCCCAGCATTTT
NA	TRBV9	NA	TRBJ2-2	CASSVSPGNTGELFF	TGTGCCAGCAGCGTTAGCCCGGGGAACACCGGGGAGCTGTTTTTT
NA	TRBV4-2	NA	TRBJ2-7	CASSQGVQRAGSSYEQYF	TGTGCCAGCAGCCAAGGGGTCCAGCGGGCCGGAAGCTCCTACGAGCAGTACTTC
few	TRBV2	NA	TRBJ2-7	CASSEQGLGEQYF	TGTGCCAGCAGTGAACAGGGTCTGGGGGAGCAGTACTTC
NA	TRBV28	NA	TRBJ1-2	CASSPGNLGYTF	TGTGCCAGCAGTCCCGGAAATCTTGGCTACACCTTC
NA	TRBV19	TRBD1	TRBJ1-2	CASSTDRGGYGYTF	TGTGCCAGTAGTACAGACAGGGGAGGCTATGGCTACACCTTC
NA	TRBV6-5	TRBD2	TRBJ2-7	CASSPLAGGLYEQYF	TGTGCCAGCAGTCCCTTAGCGGGAGGTCTCTACGAGCAGTACTTC
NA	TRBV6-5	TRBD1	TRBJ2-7	CASSKNRGQGGEQYF	TGTGCCAGCAGTAAAAACAGGGGGCAGGGAGGGGAGCAGTACTTC
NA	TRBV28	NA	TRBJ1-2	CASSFSGVNYGYTF	TGTGCCAGCAGTTTTTCGGGGGTTAACTATGGCTACACCTTC
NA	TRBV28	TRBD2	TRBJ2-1	CASSSQAGGPNEQFF	TGTGCCAGCAGTTCGCAAGCGGGAGGGCCGAATGAGCAGTTCTTC
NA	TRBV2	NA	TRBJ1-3	CASSVGNTIYF	TGTGCCAGCAGTGTGGGAAACACCATATATTTT